The 5 T cell receptor beta chains below all came from one sample that was sequenced in a study of blood T cells in healthy people across ages. With a J-beta primer mix and a sample-barcoded 5' primer, a second PCR ran roughly 6 to 12 cycles. Each CDR3 protein gets one entry after TCRdb re-called the 5' RACE reads with MiXCR. This table has about 830,000 distinct CDR3 sequences, under 80% appearing once. Sequenced material: blood. The receptors come from a man between 25 and 39 years old in good health.

V gene TRBV4-1 combines with J gene TRBJ1-1; 9 bases map to TRBD1. Germline lookup yields CDR1 MGHRA and CDR2 YSYEKL. CDR3 size: 15 residues. J lost 5 bases, V lost 3 bases, and 7 bases had no gene match. CDR3 DNA: TGCGCCAGCAGCCATTCCGCGACAGGGGGAACTGAAGCTTTCTTT. Residues: CASSHSATGGTEAFF.

The rearrangement links TRBV27 to TRBJ1-2; possible D gene TRBD1, 5 bases. V shed 7 bases and J shed 4 bases, with 16 bases lying between them. Germline V gene lookup returns CDR1 MNHEY and CDR2 SMNVEV (reference sequence). This CDR3 comprises 14 residues. CDR3 DNA: TGTGCCAGCAAGCGGGTCCCAGGGTTCTATGGCTACACCTTC. It specifies CASKRVPGFYGYTF.

The V and J genes are TRBV7-2 and TRBJ2-1, with TRBD1 matching 9 bases. The CDR3 runs to 16 residues. Germline CDR1 is SGHTA and CDR2 is FQGNSA. After removal of 5 bases from V and 4 bases from J, the junction contained 9 bases not matched to a gene. CDR3 sequence reads: CASSRSGTGYYNEQFF. For the CDR3, the DNA is TGTGCCAGCAGCCGCAGTGGGACAGGGTATTACAATGAGCAGTTCTTC.

The chain uses TRBV4-2 and TRBJ1-5, with D possibly TRBD1 on 5 matching bases. The CDR3 extends over 15 amino acids. Germline CDR1 is LGHNA and CDR2 is YNFKEQ. The ends were cut back, 2 bases at V and 0 bases at J, with 8 bases in the middle. The CDR3 bases are TGTGCCAGCAGCCAAATGACAGATAGCAATCAGCCCCAGCATTTT. It codes for CASSQMTDSNQPQHF.

This chain joins TRBV20-1 and TRBJ2-3, with TRBD1 matching 9 bases. The V gene's germline CDR1 is DFQATT and CDR2 SNEGSKA (reference sequence). The V segment lost 3 bases and the J segment 7 bases; nucleotides outside the gene matches: 5. The CDR3 runs to 13 residues. CDR3 DNA: TGCAGTGCTAGCACAGGGGGCGCATATACGCAGTATTTT. This sequence encodes CSASTGGAYTQYF.